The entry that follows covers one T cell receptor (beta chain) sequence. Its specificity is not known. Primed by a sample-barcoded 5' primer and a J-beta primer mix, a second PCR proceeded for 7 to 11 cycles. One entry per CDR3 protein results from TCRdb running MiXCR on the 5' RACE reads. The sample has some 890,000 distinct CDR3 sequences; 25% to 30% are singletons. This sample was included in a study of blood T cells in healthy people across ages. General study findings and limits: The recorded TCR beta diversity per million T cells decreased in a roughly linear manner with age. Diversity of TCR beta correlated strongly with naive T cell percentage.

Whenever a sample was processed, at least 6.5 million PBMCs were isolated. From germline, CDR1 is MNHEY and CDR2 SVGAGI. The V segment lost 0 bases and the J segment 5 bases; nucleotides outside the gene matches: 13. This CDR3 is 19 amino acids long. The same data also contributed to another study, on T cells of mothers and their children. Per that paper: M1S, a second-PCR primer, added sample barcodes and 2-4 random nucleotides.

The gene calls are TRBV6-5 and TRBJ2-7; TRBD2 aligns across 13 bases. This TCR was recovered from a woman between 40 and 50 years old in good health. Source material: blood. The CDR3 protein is CASSYSVPLLAGGPHEQYF. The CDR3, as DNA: TGTGCCAGCAGTTACTCGGTCCCTCTACTAGCGGGAGGGCCCCACGAGCAGTACTTC.